The 31 T cell receptor beta chains in this list originate from one sample, sequenced in a study of tumor and adjacent non-tumor tissue in lung cancer. Three rounds of nested PCR, following a modified ARM-PCR protocol, produced the TCRbeta library. TCRdb reanalysed the multiplex PCR reads using MiXCR and keeps one entry per CDR3 protein. The sample lists under 150,000 distinct CDR3 sequences; 66% were seen once. The template was RNA from unsorted bulk tissue. Material: lung tumor tissue. The receptors originated from a man in his 60s with small cell lung cancer.

This chain joins TRBV11-2 and TRBJ2-1, with D possibly matching TRBD2 (5 bases). There are 15 residues in the CDR3. Trimming removed 7 bases at V and 2 bases at J, with 15 bases between. CDR1 is SGHAT, CDR2 FQNNGV, per germline. The CDR3 nucleotides read TGTGCCAGCAACTATAGCGTGAGAACCTACAATGAGCAGTTCTTC. Translation gives CASNYSVRTYNEQFF.

In the case of this clonotype: A much more abundant neighbour one base away suggests this may be a read error. The chain joins TRBV6-5 to TRBJ2-5; 12 nucleotides agree with TRBD2. CDR1 is MNHEY and CDR2 is SVGAGI in the germline V gene. This CDR3 comprises 14 residues. The CDR3 loop is CASRRLAGVETLYF. CDR3 bases: TGTGCCAGCAGAAGACTAGCGGGAGTTGAGACCCTGTACTTC.

Comments on this clonotype: One end of the junction fails to match germline, which may point to a read error. The chain joins TRBV20-1 to TRBJ2-1; 8 bases fit TRBD2. The CDR3 contains 17 residues. Germline assignment: CDR1 DFQATT and CDR2 SNEGSKA (reference sequence). The CDR3 is CSARVEAGTRSLNEHFF. The CDR3 DNA reads as TGCAGTGCTAGAGTGGAAGCTGGGACTAGGAGTCTCAATGAGCACTTCTTT.

This clonotype was found a few times. The V gene is TRBV12-3 or TRBV12-4, the J gene TRBJ2-5; tentatively, D is TRBD1 (5 bases). The V end lost 3 bases, the J end lost 2 bases, and 13 bases lay between the germline ends. The CDR3 extends over 15 amino acids. The DNA of the CDR3 is TGTGCCAGCAGTTTGGCTGGACACCGACAAGAGACCCAGTACTTC. This sequence encodes CASSLAGHRQETQYF.

The sample holds a few counts of this clonotype. This rearrangement joins TRBV6-2 or TRBV6-3 to TRBJ2-7; TRBD2 matches at 8 bases. Germline V gene lookup returns CDR1 MNHEY and CDR2 SVGEGT. V gave up 6 bases and J gave up 7 bases; unmatched junction bases: 14. The CDR3 spans 15 residues. Here the CDR3 DNA reads TGTGCCAGCAGGGGCTACGCGGGAGGAATAGAAGAGCAGTACGTC. It yields the protein CASRGYAGGIEEQYV.

Points on this clonotype: Its ends do not fully match the called genes, so a read error is possible. V gene TRBV5-4 combines with J gene TRBJ2-1, with 7 bases identical to TRBD2. The CDR3 consists of 14 residues. Germline CDR1 reads SGHNT; CDR2 reads YYREEE (reference sequence). The CDR3 loop is CARSLRAGSNEQFF. Here the CDR3 DNA reads TGTGCCAGGAGCTTGAGAGCGGGGAGCAATGAGCAGTTCTTC.

In its sample, this clonotype was seen many times. The V gene is TRBV29-1, the J gene TRBJ2-1; D is perhaps TRBD1 (6 bases). V lost 0 bases to trimming and J lost 5 bases, with 20 bases between them. From germline, CDR1 is SQVTM and CDR2 ANQGSEA. The CDR3 runs to 17 residues. CDR3 bases: TGCAGCGTTGAAGAGACAGGAGGCGGGTCTACCAACAATGAGCAGTTCTTC. Its translation: CSVEETGGGSTNNEQFF.

There are many counts of this clonotype. This sequence joins TRBV6-4 and TRBJ2-3; D possibly uses TRBD1 or TRBD2 (5 bases each). The CDR3 length is 13 residues. CDR1 is MRHNA and CDR2 is SNTAGT in the germline V gene. Trimming stripped 5 bases from V and 6 bases from J, with 12 bases between. The CDR3 is CASSPKWGDTQYF. DNA of the CDR3: TGTGCCAGCAGTCCCAAGTGGGGGGATACGCAGTATTTT.

The rearrangement links TRBV29-1 to TRBJ2-7; 11 nucleotides agree with TRBD2. The CDR3 contains 15 residues. With 8 bases clipped from V and 0 bases from J, the junction kept 9 bases outside the gene matches. From germline, CDR1 is SQVTM and CDR2 ANQGSEA. The CDR3 nucleotides read TGCAGCTTTATCCCCACTAGCGGGAGCTCCTACGAGCAGTACTTC. This codes for CSFIPTSGSSYEQYF.

The chain recombines TRBV11-2 with TRBJ2-1, with D possibly matching TRBD1 (6 bases). Germline CDR1 is SGHAT and CDR2 is FQNNGV. The CDR3 has 13 residues. In DNA, the CDR3 is TGTGTCGGCAGCCCGACAGGCTACAATGAGCAGTTCTTC. Protein product: CVGSPTGYNEQFF.

This clonotype is a singleton in its sample. A much larger clone differs from this one at a single base, so this may be a read error. V and J are TRBV4-1 and TRBJ1-4; TRBD1 aligns across 11 bases. Trimming took 2 bases from V and 8 from J; bases not matched to a gene: 7. Germline lookup yields CDR1 MGHRA and CDR2 YSYEKL. The CDR3 totals 16 residues. The CDR3 sequence is CASSQSGQGAREKLFF. For the CDR3, the DNA is TGCGCCAGCAGCCAATCAGGACAGGGGGCTAGAGAAAAACTGTTTTTT.

This sequence joins TRBV12-3 or TRBV12-4 and TRBJ1-5, with D unresolved. The CDR3 is 16 amino acids. V was shortened by 8 bases and J by 3 bases, with 20 bases between the two germline ends. This CDR3 is CASGLQIEGYNQPQHF. DNA of the CDR3: TGTGCCAGCGGTCTCCAGATAGAGGGCTACAATCAGCCCCAGCATTTT.

Worth noting for this clonotype: One end of the junction does not line up with germline, which may come from a read error. The rearrangement links TRBV11-3 to TRBJ2-3, with D hard to call. The CDR3 spans 15 residues. CDR1 and CDR2 from the germline V gene are SGHNT and YENEEA. CDR3 nucleotides: TGTGCCTGCAGCTTAGCCCCCTGGCCAACAGATACGCAGTATTTT. Its translation is CACSLAPWPTDTQYF.

With respect to this clonotype: This may be a read error: a much more frequent sequence differs by one nucleotide. This chain connects TRBV20-1 to TRBJ2-1; no clear D. The CDR3 spans 12 residues. Germline V CDR1 and CDR2: DFQATT, SNEGSKA (reference sequence). The CDR3 loop is CSAKPSYNEHFF. The CDR3 DNA reads TGCAGTGCTAAGCCAAGCTACAATGAGCATTTCTTC.

The genes are TRBV12-3 or TRBV12-4 and TRBJ1-1; D remains ambiguous. Trimming left V 3 bases short and J 1 base short, with 9 bases between. The CDR3 has 14 residues. The CDR3 DNA sequence: TGTGCCAGCAGTTTCAATCGATGGAACACTGAAGCTTTCTTT. Protein sequence: CASSFNRWNTEAFF.

This clonotype was counted a single time. No conserved phenylalanine or tryptophan ends this CDR3, so it is likely a read error. This chain connects TRBV6-5 to TRBJ1-2; 7 nucleotides match TRBD1. J lost 7 bases, V lost 6 bases, and 8 bases had no gene match. Germline V gene data show CDR1 as MNHEY and CDR2 as SVGAGI. CDR3 length equals 13 residues. Here the CDR3 DNA reads TGTGCCAGCAGCTCCTCTTACAGGGGTGGCTACACCATC. This translates into CASSSSYRGGYTI.

Regarding this clonotype: A read error may produce the germline difference seen at one junction end. The V and J genes are TRBV6-1 and TRBJ2-3; TRBD2 matches 7 bases. CDR1 is MNHNS and CDR2 is SASEGT in the germline V gene. This CDR3 contains 16 residues. CDR3 nucleotide sequence: TGTGCTAGCATATACCGACTAGCTGACAGCATAGATACGCAGTATTTT. Encoded protein: CASIYRLADSIDTQYF.

A remark on this clonotype: A single base separates this from a much larger clone, so it may be a read error. The V call is TRBV4-1, the J call TRBJ1-6; no clear D. Germline V gives CDR1 MGHRA, CDR2 YSYEKL. This CDR3 has 14 amino acids. For the CDR3, the DNA is TGCGCCAGCAGCCAAGAACGGGGTGGGTCACCCCCCCACTTT. Its protein is CASSQERGGSPPHF.

As for this clonotype: Mismatch with germline at one junction end may stem from a read error. J is TRBJ2-5 and V is TRBV5-5, with 7 bases fitting TRBD1. Germline V CDR1 and CDR2: SGHKS, YYEKEE (reference sequence). The CDR3 length is 14 residues. The DNA of the CDR3 is TGTGGCAGCAGCTCGGGACAGCTCCGAGAGACCCAGTACTTC. The encoded protein is CGSSSGQLRETQYF.

The rearrangement uses TRBV11-2 and TRBJ2-7, with D possibly TRBD2 on 5 matching bases. Germline CDR1 and CDR2: SGHAT and FQNNGV. CDR3 length equals 15 residues. This CDR3 is CASSLQAVDSYEQYV. The CDR3 coding sequence is TGTGCCAGTAGCTTACAAGCGGTAGATTCCTACGAGCAGTACGTC.

On this clonotype: Given a much more abundant clone one base away, this may be a read error. The chain employs TRBV12-3 or TRBV12-4 and TRBJ2-2, with a weak D call TRBD1 (7 bases). There are 13 residues in the CDR3. Between the trimmed V and J ends, which lost 6 bases and 7 bases, there was a span of 12 bases. CDR3 loop: CASSPRGVGELFF. Here the CDR3 DNA reads TGTGCCAGCAGCCCCAGGGGGGTCGGGGAGCTGTTTTTT.

On this clonotype: The junction does not match germline at one end; this may be a read error. The chain joins TRBV18 to TRBJ2-7; D remains unclear. The length of the CDR3 is 15 residues. Per germline, CDR1 KGHSH and CDR2 LQKENI. The CDR3 DNA reads TGTGCCTGCTCACCATCCGCAGGCCGTTCCTACGAGCAGTACTTC. It specifies CACSPSAGRSYEQYF.

Details on this clonotype: Being one base from a much bigger clone, this may be a read error. The V call is TRBV20-1, the J call TRBJ2-7, with 7 bases lining up with TRBD2. This CDR3 is built from 14 residues. J gave up 7 bases and V 6 bases, and 15 bases lay outside the gene matches. Germline V lookup: CDR1 DFQATT, CDR2 SNEGSKA (reference sequence). CDR3 sequence reads: CSASLLEGAGEQYF. DNA of the CDR3: TGCAGTGCCTCGTTGTTAGAGGGAGCGGGAGAGCAGTACTTC.

The chain is built from TRBV11-2 and TRBJ2-2; D may be TRBD2 (5 bases). V dropped 6 bases and J dropped 4 bases, with 15 bases sitting between them. The germline CDR1 and CDR2 sequences are SGHAT and FQNNGV. The CDR3 is made up of 15 amino acids. The CDR3 here is CASSTLDGGTGELFF. The CDR3, as DNA: TGTGCCAGCAGTACACTAGATGGAGGCACCGGGGAGCTGTTTTTT.

This chain joins TRBV6-6 and TRBJ2-1; 11 bases line up with TRBD2. V was clipped by 7 bases and J by 0 bases; unmatched bases: 8. Germline CDR1 MNHNY, CDR2 SVGAGI (reference sequence). The CDR3 runs to 17 residues. For the CDR3, the DNA is TGTGCCAGCATCCAAAGACTAGCGGGAAGCTCCTACAATGAGCAGTTCTTC. Amino acid sequence: CASIQRLAGSSYNEQFF.

The chain links TRBV6-1 to TRBJ2-1, with 7 bases identical to TRBD2. V trimming: 4 bases; J trimming: 2 bases; junction bases outside the gene matches: 2. The CDR3 loop spans 14 amino acids. Germline V lookup: CDR1 MNHNS, CDR2 SASEGT. CDR3 sequence (DNA): TGTGCCAGCAGTGCCAGCGGGGCCTACAATGAGCAGTTCTTC. Translated: CASSASGAYNEQFF.

A note on this clonotype: The final CDR3 position lacks the conserved phenylalanine or tryptophan, pointing to a likely read error. The rearrangement links TRBV11-2 to TRBJ2-5; D not certain. The CDR3 consists of 12 residues. Germline assignment: CDR1 SGHAT and CDR2 FQNNGV. CDR3 coding DNA: TGTACCAGCAGCTTGAGCCAAGAGGCCCAGTACGTC. Amino acids: CTSSLSQEAQYV.

This clonotype appeared many times. This chain connects TRBV5-1 to TRBJ1-1; D gene unclear. Trimming cost V 2 bases and J 3 bases, with 11 bases left between them. CDR1 and CDR2 (germline): SGHRS, YFSETQ. CDR3 length: 14 amino acids. Here the CDR3 DNA reads TGCGCCAGCAGCTTCACCGACGGATACACTGAAGCTTTCTTT. Protein: CASSFTDGYTEAFF.

Concerning this clonotype: At one of its ends the junction is not consistent with the germline gene, which may arise from a read error. This chain connects TRBV6-6 to TRBJ1-5; TRBD1 matches 7 bases. The CDR3 has 15 residues. Germline V gene data show CDR1 as MNHNY and CDR2 as SVGAGI (reference sequence). Written as DNA, the CDR3 is TGTGTCAGCAGTCGCAACAGGGGAGGTAATCAGCCCCAGCATTTT. It specifies CVSSRNRGGNQPQHF.

This clonotype was observed a handful of times. This could be a read error, since a much larger clone is one nucleotide away. The V gene is TRBV5-1, the J gene TRBJ2-2, with D perhaps matching TRBD2 (6 bases). There are 16 residues in the CDR3. Germline-derived CDR1 and CDR2 are SGHRS and YFSETQ. The germline V and J ends were trimmed by 0 bases and 4 bases, with 13 bases remaining between them. The CDR3 sequence: CASSLVGGLSTGELFF. The CDR3 DNA reads as TGCGCCAGCAGCTTGGTCGGGGGACTGAGCACCGGGGAGCTGTTTTTT.

V and J are TRBV5-1 and TRBJ2-1; TRBD1 matches 8 bases. From germline, CDR1 is SGHRS and CDR2 YFSETQ. This CDR3 contains 14 residues. J lost 3 bases, V lost 4 bases, and 3 bases had no gene match. CDR3 residues: CASSRTGFYNEQFF. Here the CDR3 DNA reads TGCGCCAGCAGCCGGACAGGGTTCTACAATGAGCAGTTCTTC.